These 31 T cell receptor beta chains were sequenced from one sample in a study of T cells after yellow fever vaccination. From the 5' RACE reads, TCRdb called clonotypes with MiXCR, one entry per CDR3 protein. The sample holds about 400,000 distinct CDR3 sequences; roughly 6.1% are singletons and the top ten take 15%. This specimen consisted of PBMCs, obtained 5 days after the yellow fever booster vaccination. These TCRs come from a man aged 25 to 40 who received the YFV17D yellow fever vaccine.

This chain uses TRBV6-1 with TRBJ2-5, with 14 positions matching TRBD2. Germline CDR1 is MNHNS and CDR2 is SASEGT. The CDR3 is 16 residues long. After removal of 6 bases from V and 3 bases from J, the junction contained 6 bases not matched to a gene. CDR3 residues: CASRLRLAGGKETQYF. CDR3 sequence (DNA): TGTGCCAGCAGACTCCGACTAGCGGGAGGGAAAGAGACCCAGTACTTC.

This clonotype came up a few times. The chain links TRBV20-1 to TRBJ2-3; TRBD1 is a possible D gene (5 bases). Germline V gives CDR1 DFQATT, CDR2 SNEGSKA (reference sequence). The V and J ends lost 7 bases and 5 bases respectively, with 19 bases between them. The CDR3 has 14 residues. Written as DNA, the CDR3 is TGCAGTGGTCTAAGGGGTGCGGTGGGAGATACGCAGTATTTT. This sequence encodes CSGLRGAVGDTQYF.

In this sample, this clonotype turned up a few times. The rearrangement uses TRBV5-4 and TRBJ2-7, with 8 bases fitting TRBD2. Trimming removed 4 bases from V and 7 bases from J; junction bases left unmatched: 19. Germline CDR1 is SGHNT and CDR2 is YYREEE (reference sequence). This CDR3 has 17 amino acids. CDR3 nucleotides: TGTGCCAGCAGCCGCGGCCTAGGAGTTAGCGGGACTGGGGAGCAGTACTTC. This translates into CASSRGLGVSGTGEQYF.

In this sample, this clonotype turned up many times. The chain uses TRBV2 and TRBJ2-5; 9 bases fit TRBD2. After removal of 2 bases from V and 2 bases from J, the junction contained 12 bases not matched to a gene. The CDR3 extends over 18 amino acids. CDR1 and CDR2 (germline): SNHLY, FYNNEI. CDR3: CASSEKVIVLAGQETQYF. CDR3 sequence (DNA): TGTGCCAGCAGTGAAAAGGTTATAGTCCTAGCGGGGCAAGAGACCCAGTACTTC. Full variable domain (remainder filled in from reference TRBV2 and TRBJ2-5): EPEVTQTPSHQVTQMGQEVILRCVPISNHLYFYWYRQILGQKVEFLVSFYNNEISEKSEIFDDQFSVERPDGSNFTLKIRSTKLEDSAMYFCASSEKVIVLAGQETQYFGPGTRLLVL.

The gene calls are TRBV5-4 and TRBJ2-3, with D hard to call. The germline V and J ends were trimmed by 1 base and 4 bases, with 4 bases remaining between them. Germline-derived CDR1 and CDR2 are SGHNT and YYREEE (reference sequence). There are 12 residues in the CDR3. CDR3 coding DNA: TGTGCCAGCAGCTTGTTCGCAGATACGCAGTATTTT. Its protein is CASSLFADTQYF.

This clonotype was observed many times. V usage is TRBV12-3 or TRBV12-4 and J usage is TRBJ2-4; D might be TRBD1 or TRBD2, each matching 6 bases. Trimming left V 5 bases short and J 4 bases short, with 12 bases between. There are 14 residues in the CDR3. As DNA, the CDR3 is TGTGCCAGCAGTCCCAGGGGACTTAAAAACATTCAGTACTTC. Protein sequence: CASSPRGLKNIQYF.

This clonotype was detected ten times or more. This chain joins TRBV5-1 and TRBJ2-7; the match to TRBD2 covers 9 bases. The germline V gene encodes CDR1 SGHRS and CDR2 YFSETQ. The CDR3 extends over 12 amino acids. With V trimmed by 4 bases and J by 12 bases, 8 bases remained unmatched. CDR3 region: CASSGPSGTRYF. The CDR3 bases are TGCGCCAGCAGCGGCCCTAGCGGGACTCGGTACTTC.

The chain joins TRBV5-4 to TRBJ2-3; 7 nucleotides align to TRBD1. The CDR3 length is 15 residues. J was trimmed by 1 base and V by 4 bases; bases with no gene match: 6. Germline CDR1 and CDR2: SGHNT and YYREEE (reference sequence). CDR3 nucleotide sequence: TGTGCCAGCAGCCGGCGAGGACAGGGCACAGATACGCAGTATTTT. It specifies CASSRRGQGTDTQYF. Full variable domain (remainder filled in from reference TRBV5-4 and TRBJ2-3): ETGVTQSPTHLIKTRGQQVTLRCSSQSGHNTVSWYQQALGQGPQFIFQYYREEENGRGNFPPRFSGLQFPNYSSELNVNALELDDSALYLCASSRRGQGTDTQYFGPGTRLTVL.

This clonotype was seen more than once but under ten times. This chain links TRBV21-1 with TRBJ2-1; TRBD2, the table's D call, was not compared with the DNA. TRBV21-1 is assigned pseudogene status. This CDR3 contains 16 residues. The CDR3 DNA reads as TGTGCCAGCAGCAAAAGGAGTAGCGGGAAAATTAATGAGCAGTTCTTC. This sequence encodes CASSKRSSGKINEQFF.

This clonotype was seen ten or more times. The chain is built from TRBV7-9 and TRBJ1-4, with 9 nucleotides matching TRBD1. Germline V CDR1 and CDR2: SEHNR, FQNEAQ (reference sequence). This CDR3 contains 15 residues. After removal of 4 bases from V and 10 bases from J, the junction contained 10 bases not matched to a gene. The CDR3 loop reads CASSSQQGALSKLFF. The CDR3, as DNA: TGTGCCAGCAGCTCCCAACAGGGGGCCCTGTCAAAACTGTTTTTT.

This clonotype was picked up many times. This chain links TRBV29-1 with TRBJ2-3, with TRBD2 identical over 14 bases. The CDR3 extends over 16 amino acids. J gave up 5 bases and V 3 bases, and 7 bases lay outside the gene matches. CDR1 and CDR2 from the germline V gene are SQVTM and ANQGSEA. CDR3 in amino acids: CSVDPPGLAGGDTQYF. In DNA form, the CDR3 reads TGCAGCGTTGATCCTCCAGGACTAGCGGGGGGAGATACGCAGTATTTT.

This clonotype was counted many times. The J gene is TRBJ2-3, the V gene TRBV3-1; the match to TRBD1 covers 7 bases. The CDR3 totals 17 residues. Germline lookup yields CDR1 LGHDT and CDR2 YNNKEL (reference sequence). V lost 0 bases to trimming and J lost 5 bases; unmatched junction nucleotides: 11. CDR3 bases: TGTGCCAGCAGCCAAGATTTTTCGGACAGGCCCGTAGATACGCAGTATTTT. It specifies CASSQDFSDRPVDTQYF.

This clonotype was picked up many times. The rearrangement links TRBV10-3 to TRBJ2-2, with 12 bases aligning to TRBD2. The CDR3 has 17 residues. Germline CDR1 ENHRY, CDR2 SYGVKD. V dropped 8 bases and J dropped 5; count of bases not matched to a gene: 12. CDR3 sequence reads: CAIGQGLAGERTGELFF. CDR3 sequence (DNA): TGTGCCATCGGCCAGGGACTAGCGGGTGAGCGGACCGGGGAGCTGTTTTTT.

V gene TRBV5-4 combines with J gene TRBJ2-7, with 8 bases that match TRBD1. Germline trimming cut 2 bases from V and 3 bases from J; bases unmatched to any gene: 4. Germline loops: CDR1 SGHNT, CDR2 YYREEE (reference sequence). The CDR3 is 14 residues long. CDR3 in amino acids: CASSFQGAIYEQYF. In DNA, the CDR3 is TGTGCCAGCAGCTTTCAGGGGGCTATCTACGAGCAGTACTTC.

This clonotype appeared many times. CDR3 protein: CASSPRQGFLNEQFF. CDR3 DNA: TGTGCCAGCAGTCCGAGACAGGGGTTCTTAAATGAGCAGTTCTTC. This rearrangement joins TRBV12-3 or TRBV12-4 to TRBJ2-1, with 8 nucleotides matching TRBD1. With 5 bases clipped from V and 7 bases from J, the junction kept 10 bases outside the gene matches. The CDR3 is 15 amino acids.

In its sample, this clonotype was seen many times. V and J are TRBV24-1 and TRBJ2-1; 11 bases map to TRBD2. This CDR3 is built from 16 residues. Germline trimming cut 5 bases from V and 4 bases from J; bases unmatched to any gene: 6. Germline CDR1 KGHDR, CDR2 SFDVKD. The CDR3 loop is CATSASLAGVYNEQFF. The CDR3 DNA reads TGTGCCACCAGTGCCTCACTAGCGGGAGTTTACAATGAGCAGTTCTTC.

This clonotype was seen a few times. The CDR3 coding sequence is TGTGCCAGCAGCGTAGGGGGGATCTCCTACGAGCAGTACTTC. This translates into CASSVGGISYEQYF. The chain is built from TRBV9 and TRBJ2-7; either TRBD1 or TRBD2 may fit D (5 bases each). CDR1 and CDR2 (germline): SGDLS, YYNGEE. V was pared by 0 bases and J by 0 bases, with 7 bases between. The CDR3 is 14 residues long.

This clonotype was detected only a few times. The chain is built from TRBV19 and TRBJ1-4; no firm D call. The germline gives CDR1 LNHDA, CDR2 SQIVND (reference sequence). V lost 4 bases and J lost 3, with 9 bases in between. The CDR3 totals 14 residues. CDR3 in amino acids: CASSNRRANEKLFF. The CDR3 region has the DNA TGTGCCAGTAGTAACCGGAGGGCTAATGAAAAACTGTTTTTT.

CDR3 sequence: CASILDRGSGNTIYF. CDR3 sequence (DNA): TGTGCCAGCATTCTCGACCGGGGCTCTGGAAACACCATATATTTT. The chain has TRBV12-3 or TRBV12-4 and TRBJ1-3; D gene unclear. CDR3 size: 15 residues. V was cut by 7 bases and J by 0 bases, with 13 bases left in between.

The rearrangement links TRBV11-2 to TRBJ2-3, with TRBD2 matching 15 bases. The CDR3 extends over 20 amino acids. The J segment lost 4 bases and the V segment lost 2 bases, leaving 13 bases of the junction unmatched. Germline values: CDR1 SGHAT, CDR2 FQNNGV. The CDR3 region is CASSLPLGLAGGLKADTQYF. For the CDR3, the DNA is TGTGCCAGCAGCTTACCCCTTGGACTAGCGGGAGGGCTCAAGGCAGATACGCAGTATTTT. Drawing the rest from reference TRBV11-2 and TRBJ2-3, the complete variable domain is EAGVAQSPRYKIIEKRQSVAFWCNPISGHATLYWYQQILGQGPKLLIQFQNNGVVDDSQLPKDRFSAERLKGVDSTLKIQPAKLEDSAVYLCASSLPLGLAGGLKADTQYFGPGTRLTVL.

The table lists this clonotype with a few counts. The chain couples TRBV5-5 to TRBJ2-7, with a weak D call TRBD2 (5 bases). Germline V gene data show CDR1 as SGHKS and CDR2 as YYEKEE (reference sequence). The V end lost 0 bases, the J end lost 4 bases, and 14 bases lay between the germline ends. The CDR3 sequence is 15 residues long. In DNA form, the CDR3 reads TGTGCCAGCAGCTTGGGAGTCGGGAACTCGTACGAGCAGTACTTC. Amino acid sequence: CASSLGVGNSYEQYF. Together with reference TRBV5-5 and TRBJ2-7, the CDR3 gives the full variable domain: DAGVTQSPTHLIKTRGQQVTLRCSPISGHKSVSWYQQVLGQGPQFIFQYYEKEERGRGNFPDRFSARQFPNYSSELNVNALLLGDSALYLCASSLGVGNSYEQYFGPGTRLTVT.

The CDR3 region is CASSSPRSPGNTIYF. CDR3 DNA: TGTGCCAGCAGCTCCCCGCGAAGTCCTGGAAACACCATATATTTT. This chain uses TRBV7-4 with TRBJ1-3, with D uncertain. V lost 4 bases to trimming and J lost 2 bases, with 12 bases between them. Germline V gene sequence: CDR1 SGHVT, CDR2 SQSDAQ. The CDR3 has 15 residues.

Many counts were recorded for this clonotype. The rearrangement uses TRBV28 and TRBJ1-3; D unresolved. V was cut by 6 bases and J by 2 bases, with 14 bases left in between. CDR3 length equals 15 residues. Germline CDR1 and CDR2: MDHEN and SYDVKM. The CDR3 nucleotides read TGTGCCAGCAGCCTCCCCAGGAGGACTGGAAACACCATATATTTT. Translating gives CASSLPRRTGNTIYF.

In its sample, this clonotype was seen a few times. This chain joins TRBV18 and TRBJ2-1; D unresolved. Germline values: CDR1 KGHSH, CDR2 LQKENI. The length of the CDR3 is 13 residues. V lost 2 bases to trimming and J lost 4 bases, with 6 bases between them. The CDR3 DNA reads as TGTGCCAGCTCACCAAAACAATACAATGAGCAGTTCTTC. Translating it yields CASSPKQYNEQFF.

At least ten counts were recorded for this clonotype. This CDR3 is CASSDKSGAADTQYF. Written as DNA, the CDR3 is TGTGCCAGCAGCGACAAGAGCGGGGCTGCAGATACGCAGTATTTT. The V and J genes are TRBV7-2 and TRBJ2-3, with 7 bases lining up with TRBD2. CDR3 length: 15 residues. Per germline, CDR1 SGHTA and CDR2 FQGNSA. Trimming removed 5 bases from V and 4 bases from J; junction bases left unmatched: 9.

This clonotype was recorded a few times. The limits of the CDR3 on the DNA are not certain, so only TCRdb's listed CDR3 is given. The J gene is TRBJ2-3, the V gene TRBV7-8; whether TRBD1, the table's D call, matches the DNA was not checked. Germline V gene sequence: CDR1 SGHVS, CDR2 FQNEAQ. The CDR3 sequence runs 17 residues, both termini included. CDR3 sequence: CASSFRVGQGATGRRYF.

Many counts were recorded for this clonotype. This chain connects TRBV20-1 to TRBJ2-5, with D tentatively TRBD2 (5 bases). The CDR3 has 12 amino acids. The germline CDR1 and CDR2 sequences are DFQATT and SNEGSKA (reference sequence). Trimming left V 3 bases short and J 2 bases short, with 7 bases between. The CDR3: CSASRGQETQYF. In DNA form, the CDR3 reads TGCAGTGCTAGCCGGGGACAAGAGACCCAGTACTTC.

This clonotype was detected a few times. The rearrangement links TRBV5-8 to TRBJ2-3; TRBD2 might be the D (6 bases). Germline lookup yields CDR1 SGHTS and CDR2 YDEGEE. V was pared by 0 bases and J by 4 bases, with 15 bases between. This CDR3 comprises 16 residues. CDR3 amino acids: CASSLASTSRPDTQYF. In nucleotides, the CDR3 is TGTGCCAGCAGCTTGGCCTCGACTAGTCGTCCAGATACGCAGTATTTT.

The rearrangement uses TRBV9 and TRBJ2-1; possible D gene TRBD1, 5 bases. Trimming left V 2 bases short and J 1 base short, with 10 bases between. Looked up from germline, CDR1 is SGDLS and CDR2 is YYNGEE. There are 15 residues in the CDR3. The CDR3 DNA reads TGTGCCAGCAGCGTTGACAGCCCGTCCTACAATGAGCAGTTCTTC. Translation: CASSVDSPSYNEQFF.

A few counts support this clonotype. The CDR3 DNA is TGCAGTGCTAGGACGGGGGTCGGGAGCTCCTACAATGAGCAGTTCTTC. Translated: CSARTGVGSSYNEQFF. The rearrangement joins TRBV20-1 to TRBJ2-1; tentative D call: TRBD2 (6 bases). V lost 3 bases to trimming and J lost 0 bases, with 15 bases between them. CDR1 and CDR2 (germline): DFQATT, SNEGSKA (reference sequence). The CDR3 has 16 amino acids.

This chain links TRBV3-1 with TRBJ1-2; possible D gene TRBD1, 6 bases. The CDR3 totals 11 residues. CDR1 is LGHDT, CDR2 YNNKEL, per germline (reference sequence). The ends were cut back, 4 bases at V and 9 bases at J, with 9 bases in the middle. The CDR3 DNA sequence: TGTGCCAGCAGCCCCGGGACAAGCTACACCTTC. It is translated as CASSPGTSYTF. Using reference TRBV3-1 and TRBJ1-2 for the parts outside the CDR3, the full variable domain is DTAVSQTPKYLVTQMGNDKSIKCEQNLGHDTMYWYKQDSKKFLKIMFSYNNKELIINETVPNRFSPKSPDKAHLNLHINSLELGDSAVYFCASSPGTSYTFGSGTRLTVV.